This T cell receptor beta chain was recovered during a study of post-analysis software for immune sequencing data. Overall study context: The disease courses covered relapsing-remitting, secondary progressive and progressive-relapsing multiple sclerosis. Study-wide findings and caveats: Significantly decreased normalized Chao1 diversity was recorded for multiple sclerosis patients relative to controls.

Included in the TCR beta cDNA libraries were unique molecular identifiers. TCRdb called the PCR reads again in MiXCR, with one record for every CDR3 protein. The sample has 150,000 to 200,000 distinct CDR3 sequences, approximately 28% seen once; the top ten hold approximately 1.4%. This clonotype was counted many times. Its specificity is unknown. This sequence originates from a girl aged 5 to 17 with multiple sclerosis. The sequenced sample was blood.

DNA of the CDR3: TGCAGCGCCGGGGGTGGCTATGGCTACACCTTC. Residues: CSAGGGYGYTF. The V gene is TRBV29-1, the J gene TRBJ1-2, with a tentative D call TRBD1 (5 bases). Germline values: CDR1 SQVTM, CDR2 ANQGSEA. V was pared by 7 bases and J by 4 bases, with 10 bases between. This CDR3 region has 11 residues.